What follows are 27 T cell receptor beta chains derived from one specimen sequenced in a study of beta chain features in type 1 diabetes. All of the isolated RNA was reverse transcribed, so expressed TCRB transcripts were sequenced. The method was immunoSEQ multiplex PCR; TCRdb's version includes in-frame clones alone and lacks a portion of them. The profile shows 300,000 to 350,000 clones, 14% of them singletons. Specimen: central memory CD4+ T cells from blood. These receptors were obtained from a young man in good health.

The chain employs TRBV27 and TRBJ2-3, with 9 nucleotides matching TRBD1. Germline CDR1 MNHEY, CDR2 SMNVEV (reference sequence). This CDR3 is 17 amino acids long. V shed 8 bases and J 4 bases; nucleotides not matched to a gene: 16. The CDR3 nucleotides are TGTGCCAGCTCCCCGGGACAGGGCCGCGTGGGTGCAGATACGCAGTATTTT. Encoded protein: CASSPGQGRVGADTQYF.

The chain combines TRBV14 with TRBJ1-1, with D unresolved. The CDR3 has 15 amino acids. Per the germline V gene, CDR1 is SGHDN and CDR2 is FVKESK. The V end lost 0 bases, the J end lost 5 bases, and 13 bases lay between the germline ends. For the CDR3, the DNA is TGTGCCAGCAGCCAAGATCCTTTTGGCAGGACTGAAGCTTTCTTT. Residues: CASSQDPFGRTEAFF.

The chain links TRBV10-2 to TRBJ2-4; 9 nucleotides line up with TRBD2. Per the germline V gene, CDR1 is WSHSY and CDR2 is SAAADI. The CDR3 runs to 18 residues. V was pared by 0 bases and J by 1 base, with 7 bases of the junction left unmatched. The CDR3 sequence is CASSESISGSAAKNIQYF. CDR3 coding DNA: TGCGCCAGCAGTGAGTCGATTAGCGGGAGTGCGGCCAAAAACATTCAGTACTTC.

V is TRBV15 and J is TRBJ2-1, with TRBD2 as a possible D gene (5 bases). CDR1 and CDR2 from the germline V gene are LNHNV and YYDKDF (reference sequence). The CDR3 spans 15 residues. Trimming pared 3 bases from V and 9 bases from J, leaving 18 bases between. In nucleotides, the CDR3 is TGTGCCACCAGCAGGAAGATGGACTCCACGGGTGAGCAGTTCTTC. Encoded protein: CATSRKMDSTGEQFF.

This clone showed up just a few times. The V gene is TRBV10-3, the J gene TRBJ2-5; D might be TRBD1 (6 bases). Germline V CDR1 and CDR2: ENHRY, SYGVKD. The CDR3 covers 13 residues. Trimming pared 6 bases from V and 4 bases from J, leaving 12 bases between. DNA for the CDR3: TGTGCCATCAGCGGACAGTCAGGAGAGACCCAGTACTTC. It translates to CAISGQSGETQYF.

Only a few counts were recorded for this clone. This sequence joins TRBV25-1 and TRBJ1-6; 8 bases match TRBD1. Trimming at V came to 6 bases and at J to 9 bases, leaving 4 bases not matched to a gene. Germline V gene lookup returns CDR1 MGHDK and CDR2 SYGVNS. This CDR3 contains 13 residues. The CDR3 nucleotides read TGTGCCAGCAGGGCAGGGGGCAGTTCACCCCTCCACTTT. This gives the protein CASRAGGSSPLHF.

This clone was found a few times. The chain carries TRBV19 and TRBJ2-4, with TRBD1 matching over 8 bases. V was pared by 4 bases and J by 8 bases, with 7 bases of the junction left unmatched. CDR3 length: 14 amino acids. Germline CDR1 is LNHDA and CDR2 is SQIVND (reference sequence). The CDR3 reads CASSTRTGIDIQYF. DNA of the CDR3: TGTGCCAGTAGTACCCGGACAGGGATCGACATTCAGTACTTC.

This clone showed up just a few times. The CDR3 DNA is TGTGCCAGCAGCCACGCTACGCTACTAGCGGGGCGAGAGACCCAGTACTTC. Its protein is CASSHATLLAGRETQYF. The chain combines TRBV9 with TRBJ2-5; 10 bases align to TRBD2. Germline V lookup: CDR1 SGDLS, CDR2 YYNGEE. Trimming took 4 bases from V and 4 from J; bases not matched to a gene: 13. CDR3 length: 17 amino acids.

This clone turned up a few times. The chain couples TRBV7-9 to TRBJ1-6; tentatively, D is TRBD1 (5 bases). The CDR3 covers 16 residues. The ends were cut back, 4 bases at V and 0 bases at J, with 10 bases in the middle. Looked up from germline, CDR1 is SEHNR and CDR2 is FQNEAQ (reference sequence). CDR3 sequence (DNA): TGTGCCAGCAGCTCCCAGGGAGCCTCCTATAATTCACCCCTCCACTTT. Its translation: CASSSQGASYNSPLHF.

At least ten counts were recorded for this clone. V is TRBV21-1 and J is TRBJ2-7; TRBD1, the table's D call, lacks a check against the DNA. TRBV21-1 is described as a pseudogene. The CDR3 runs 15 residues. DNA for the CDR3: TGTGCCAGCAGCTCCGGACAGCTGATAGCCTACGAGCAGTACGTC. It codes for CASSSGQLIAYEQYV.

The rearrangement uses TRBV5-5 and TRBJ1-5; 8 bases match TRBD1. The CDR3 loop spans 15 amino acids. After removal of 0 bases from V and 3 bases from J, the junction contained 2 bases not matched to a gene. The germline V gene has CDR1 SGHKS and CDR2 YYEKEE (reference sequence). The DNA for the CDR3 is TGTGCCAGCAGCTTGGCAGGGGGCCTCAATCAGCCCCAGCATTTT. Protein sequence: CASSLAGGLNQPQHF.

The chain is built from TRBV12-5 and TRBJ2-7, with 10 bases fitting TRBD2. This CDR3 is built from 19 residues. J gave up 4 bases and V 2 bases, and 17 bases lay outside the gene matches. Germline lookup yields CDR1 LGHNT and CDR2 FRNRAP. CDR3 in amino acids: CASGLRGRLTSGDPYEQYV. CDR3 in DNA: TGTGCTAGTGGTTTGCGCGGCCGACTTACTAGCGGGGACCCTTACGAGCAGTACGTC.

This clone turned up a few times. Other DNA sequences in the sample encode the same CDR3. The chain carries TRBV5-6 and TRBJ2-5; no firm D call. The CDR3 covers 15 residues. V gave up 3 bases and J gave up 0 bases, with 12 bases separating them. The germline gives CDR1 SGHDT, CDR2 YYEEEE. The CDR3 DNA sequence: TGTGCCAGCAGCTCCCGAGTGGGGTACCAAGAGACCCAGTACTTC. Translated, it gives CASSSRVGYQETQYF.

This clone has just a few counts. The chain recombines TRBV4-1 with TRBJ1-1; 7 bases are a match to TRBD1. From germline, CDR1 is MGHRA and CDR2 YSYEKL. The CDR3 length is 15 residues. The V gene end was trimmed by 3 bases and the J gene end by 7 bases; junction bases not matched to a gene: 11. The CDR3 is CASSHQQGTPLEAFF. CDR3 coding DNA: TGCGCCAGCAGCCATCAACAGGGGACTCCCCTTGAAGCTTTCTTT.

V gene TRBV7-9 combines with J gene TRBJ2-1, with TRBD2 identical over 9 bases. This CDR3 is built from 15 residues. Germline assignment: CDR1 SEHNR and CDR2 FQNEAQ (reference sequence). Trimming cost V 3 bases and J 9 bases; bases outside gene matches: 9. CDR3 nucleotides: TGTGCCAGCAGCTTCGCGGGGGGGGCCGGAAGTGAGCAGTTCTTC. Its translation: CASSFAGGAGSEQFF.

The V call is TRBV19, the J call TRBJ2-3, with 10 bases matching TRBD2. CDR3 length: 17 amino acids. J lost 3 bases, V lost 3 bases, and 9 bases had no gene match. Germline V CDR1 and CDR2: LNHDA, SQIVND (reference sequence). This chain's CDR3 is CASSIGPSGGLTDTQYF. CDR3 sequence (DNA): TGTGCCAGTAGTATCGGACCTAGCGGGGGCCTAACAGATACGCAGTATTTT.

The chain recombines TRBV27 with TRBJ1-6, with D unclear. V was shortened by 6 bases and J by 7 bases, with 10 bases between the two germline ends. Germline V gene data show CDR1 as MNHEY and CDR2 as SMNVEV (reference sequence). The CDR3 totals 13 residues. The CDR3 is CASSNRLNSPLHF. The DNA for the CDR3 is TGTGCCAGCAGCAACCGCCTGAATTCACCCCTCCACTTT.

As to this clone: Other DNA sequences from this sample encode an identical CDR3 as well. V gene TRBV7-2 combines with J gene TRBJ2-5, with a weak D call TRBD2 (5 bases). The V gene lost 1 base and the J gene lost 2 bases, with 5 bases spanning the gap. CDR1 SGHTA and CDR2 FQGNSA come from the germline V gene. CDR3 length equals 13 residues. The CDR3 spells CASSLGGQETQYF. Written as DNA, the CDR3 is TGTGCCAGCAGCTTAGGCGGGCAAGAGACCCAGTACTTC.

The table lists this clone with a few counts. This chain links TRBV7-2 with TRBJ1-2; D might be TRBD1 (6 bases). There are 14 residues in the CDR3. Trimming removed 5 bases from V and 1 base from J, with 11 bases in between. Germline V gene sequence: CDR1 SGHTA, CDR2 FQGNSA. CDR3 in amino acids: CASSPDSLNYGYTF. As DNA, the CDR3 is TGTGCCAGCAGCCCGGACAGCCTTAACTATGGCTACACCTTC. Variable domain in full (rest from reference TRBV7-2 and TRBJ1-2): GAGVSQSPSNKVTEKGKDVELRCDPISGHTALYWYRQSLGQGLEFLIYFQGNSAPDKSGLPSDRFSAERTGGSVSTLTIQRTQQEDSAVYLCASSPDSLNYGYTFGSGTRLTVV.

The rearrangement links TRBV10-3 to TRBJ2-5; perhaps TRBD1 as D (5 bases). Deletions cut 10 bases from V and 5 bases from J, with 11 bases between. CDR3 length: 11 residues. Germline V gives CDR1 ENHRY, CDR2 SYGVKD. CDR3 DNA: TGTGCCACCCGACAGCAGGAGACCCAGTACTTC. The encoded protein is CATRQQETQYF.

This clone turned up a few times. The chain carries TRBV25-1 and TRBJ2-3, with TRBD2 matching over 8 bases. Per germline, CDR1 MGHDK and CDR2 SYGVNS. The junction had 4 bases not matched to a gene; V was cut back by 5 bases and J by 0 bases. The CDR3 spans 15 residues. The CDR3 reads CASSSLAVSTDTQYF. CDR3 nucleotide sequence: TGTGCCAGCAGTTCACTAGCGGTGAGCACAGATACGCAGTATTTT.

The V gene is TRBV11-1, the J gene TRBJ2-3, with TRBD2 identical over 8 bases. Germline V gene data show CDR1 as SGHAT and CDR2 as FQDESV (reference sequence). After removal of 5 bases from V and 4 bases from J, the junction contained 5 bases not matched to a gene. The CDR3 has 14 amino acids. The CDR3 DNA reads TGTGCCAGCAGCCCGGGAGGGCCGGCAGATACGCAGTATTTT. This codes for CASSPGGPADTQYF.

This chain links TRBV27 with TRBJ2-2, with D perhaps TRBD2 (6 bases). Germline assignment: CDR1 MNHEY and CDR2 SMNVEV (reference sequence). This CDR3 comprises 14 residues. The V end lost 4 bases, the J end lost 5 bases, and 11 bases lay between the germline ends. CDR3 in amino acids: CASSSIGRTGELFF. CDR3 in DNA: TGTGCCAGCAGTTCCATAGGGAGGACCGGGGAGCTGTTTTTT.

The V and J genes are TRBV5-6 and TRBJ2-3; TRBD1 agrees at 7 bases. The CDR3 covers 14 residues. Germline CDR1 and CDR2: SGHDT and YYEEEE. The J segment lost 1 base and the V segment lost 7 bases, leaving 6 bases of the junction unmatched. The chain's CDR3 is CASRLGQGTDTQYF. The CDR3 DNA reads TGTGCCAGCCGCCTTGGACAGGGCACAGATACGCAGTATTTT.

Comments on this clone: Its ends do not fully match the called genes, so a read error is possible. The genes are TRBV5-1 and TRBJ1-1; perhaps TRBD1 as D (6 bases). The CDR3 spans 16 residues. The germline CDR1 and CDR2 sequences are SGHRS and YFSETQ. CDR3 residues: CASGLGHRGGDTEAFF. CDR3 nucleotide sequence: TGCGCCAGCGGCTTGGGACACCGGGGAGGAGACACTGAAGCTTTCTTT.

This clone was found a few times. Other DNA variants within this sample encode the same CDR3. The chain employs TRBV14 and TRBJ2-2; D gene uncertain. The CDR3 sequence is 15 residues long. The germline V gene has CDR1 SGHDN and CDR2 FVKESK. Between the trimmed V and J ends, which lost 1 base and 1 base, there was a span of 7 bases. CDR3 DNA: TGTGCCAGCAGCCAAGTTCTGGGGAACACCGGGGAGCTGTTTTTT. Residues: CASSQVLGNTGELFF.

This chain uses TRBV7-2 with TRBJ2-3, with D possibly TRBD2 on 5 matching bases. The CDR3 has 13 residues. The germline CDR1 and CDR2 sequences are SGHTA and FQGNSA. Trimming cost V 5 bases and J 1 base, with 7 bases left between them. CDR3 coding DNA: TGTGCCAGCAGCGGACTCCGCACAGATACGCAGTATTTT. It specifies CASSGLRTDTQYF.